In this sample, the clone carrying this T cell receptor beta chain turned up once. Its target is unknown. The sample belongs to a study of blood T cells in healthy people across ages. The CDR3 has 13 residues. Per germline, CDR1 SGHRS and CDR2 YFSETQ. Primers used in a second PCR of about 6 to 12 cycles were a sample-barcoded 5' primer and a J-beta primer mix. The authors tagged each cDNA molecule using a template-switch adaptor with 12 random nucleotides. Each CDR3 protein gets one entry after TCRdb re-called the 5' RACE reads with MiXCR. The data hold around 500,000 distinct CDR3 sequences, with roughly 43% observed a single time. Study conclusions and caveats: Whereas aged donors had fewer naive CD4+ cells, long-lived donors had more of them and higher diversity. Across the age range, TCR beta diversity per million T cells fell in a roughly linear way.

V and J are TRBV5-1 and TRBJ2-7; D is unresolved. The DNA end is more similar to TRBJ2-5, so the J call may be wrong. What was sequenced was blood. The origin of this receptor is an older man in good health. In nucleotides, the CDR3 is TGCGCCAGCAGCTCCGGATCCAGGGAGACCCAGTACTTC. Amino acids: CASSSGSRETQYF.